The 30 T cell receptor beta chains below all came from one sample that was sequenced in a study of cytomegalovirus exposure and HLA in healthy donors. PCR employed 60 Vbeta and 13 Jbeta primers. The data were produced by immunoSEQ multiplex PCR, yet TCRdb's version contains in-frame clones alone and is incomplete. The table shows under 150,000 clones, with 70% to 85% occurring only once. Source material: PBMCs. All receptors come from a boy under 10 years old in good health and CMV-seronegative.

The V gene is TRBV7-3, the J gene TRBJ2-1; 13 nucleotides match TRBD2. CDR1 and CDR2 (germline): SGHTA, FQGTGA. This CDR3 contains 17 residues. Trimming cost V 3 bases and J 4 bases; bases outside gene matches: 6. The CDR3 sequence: CASSFTGTSGIYNEQFF. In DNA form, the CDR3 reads TGTGCCAGCAGCTTTACAGGGACTAGCGGGATATACAATGAGCAGTTCTTC.

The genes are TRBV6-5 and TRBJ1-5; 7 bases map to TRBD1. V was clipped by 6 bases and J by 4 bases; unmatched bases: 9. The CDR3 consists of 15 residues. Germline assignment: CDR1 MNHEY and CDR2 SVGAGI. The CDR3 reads CASSAQTGWNQPQHF. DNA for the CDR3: TGTGCCAGCAGCGCCCAGACAGGGTGGAATCAGCCCCAGCATTTT.

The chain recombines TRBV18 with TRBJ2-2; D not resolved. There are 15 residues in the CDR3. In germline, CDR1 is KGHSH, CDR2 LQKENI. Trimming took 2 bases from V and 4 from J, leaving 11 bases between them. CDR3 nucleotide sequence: TGTGCCAGCTCACCATGGCAGTCTGGCACCGGGGAGCTGTTTTTT. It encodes CASSPWQSGTGELFF.

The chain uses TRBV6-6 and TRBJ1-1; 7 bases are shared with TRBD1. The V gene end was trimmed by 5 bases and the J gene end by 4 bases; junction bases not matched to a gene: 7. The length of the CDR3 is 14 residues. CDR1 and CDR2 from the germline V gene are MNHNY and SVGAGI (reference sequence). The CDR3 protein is CASSGISGGTEAFF. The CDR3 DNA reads TGTGCCAGCAGTGGAATTTCAGGGGGCACTGAAGCTTTCTTT.

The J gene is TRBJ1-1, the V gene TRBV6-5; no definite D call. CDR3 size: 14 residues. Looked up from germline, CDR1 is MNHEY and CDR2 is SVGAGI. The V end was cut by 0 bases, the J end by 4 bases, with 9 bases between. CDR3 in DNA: TGTGCCAGCAGTTACTCGGAGGGTGGCACTGAAGCTTTCTTT. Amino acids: CASSYSEGGTEAFF.

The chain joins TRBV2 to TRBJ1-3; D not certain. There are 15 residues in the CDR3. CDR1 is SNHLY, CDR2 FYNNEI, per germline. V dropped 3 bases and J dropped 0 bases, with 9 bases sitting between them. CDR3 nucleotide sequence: TGTGCCAGCAGTGATAGCCCCCGCTCTGGAAACACCATATATTTT. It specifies CASSDSPRSGNTIYF.

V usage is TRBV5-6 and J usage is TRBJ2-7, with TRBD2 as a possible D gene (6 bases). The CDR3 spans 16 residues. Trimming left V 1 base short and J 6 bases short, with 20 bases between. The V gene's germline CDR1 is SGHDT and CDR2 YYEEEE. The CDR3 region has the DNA TGTGCCAGCAGCTTGTTAAGGGCGGGACTCCGGAGCGAGCAGTACGTC. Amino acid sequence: CASSLLRAGLRSEQYV.

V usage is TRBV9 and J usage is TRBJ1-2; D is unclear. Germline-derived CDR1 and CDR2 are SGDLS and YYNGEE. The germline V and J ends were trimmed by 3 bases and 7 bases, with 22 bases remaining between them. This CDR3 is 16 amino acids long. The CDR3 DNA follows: TGTGCCAGCAGCGCCCGTCCTAGCGGTCTTGATAGTGGCTACACCTTC. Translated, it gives CASSARPSGLDSGYTF.

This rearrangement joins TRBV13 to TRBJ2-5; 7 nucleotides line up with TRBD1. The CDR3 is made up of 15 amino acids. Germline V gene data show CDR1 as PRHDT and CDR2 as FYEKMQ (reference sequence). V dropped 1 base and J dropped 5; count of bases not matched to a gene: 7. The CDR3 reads CASSLVARRGETQYF. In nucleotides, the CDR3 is TGTGCCAGCAGCTTAGTGGCACGCAGGGGGGAGACCCAGTACTTC.

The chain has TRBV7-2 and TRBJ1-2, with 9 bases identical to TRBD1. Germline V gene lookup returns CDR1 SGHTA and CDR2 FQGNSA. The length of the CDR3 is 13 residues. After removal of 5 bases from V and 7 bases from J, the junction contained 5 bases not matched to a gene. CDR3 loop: CASSPTGGGGYTF. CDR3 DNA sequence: TGTGCCAGCAGCCCGACAGGGGGTGGTGGCTACACCTTC.

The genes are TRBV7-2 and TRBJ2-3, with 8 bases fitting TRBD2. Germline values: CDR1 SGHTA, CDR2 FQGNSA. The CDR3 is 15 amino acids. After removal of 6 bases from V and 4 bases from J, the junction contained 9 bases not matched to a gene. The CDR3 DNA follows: TGTGCCAGCAGGGAGAGGCGGGAGGACGCAGATACGCAGTATTTT. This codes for CASRERREDADTQYF.

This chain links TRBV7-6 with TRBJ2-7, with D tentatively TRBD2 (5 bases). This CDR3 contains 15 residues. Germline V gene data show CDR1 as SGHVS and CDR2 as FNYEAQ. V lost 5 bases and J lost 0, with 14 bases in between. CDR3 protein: CASSPSGLSSYEQYF. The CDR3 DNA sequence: TGTGCCAGCAGCCCCAGCGGTCTGAGCTCCTACGAGCAGTACTTC.

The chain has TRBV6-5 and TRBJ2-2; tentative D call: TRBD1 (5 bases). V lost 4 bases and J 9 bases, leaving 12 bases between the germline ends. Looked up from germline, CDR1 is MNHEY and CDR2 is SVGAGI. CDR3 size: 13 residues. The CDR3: CASSSPRVRELFF. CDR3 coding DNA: TGTGCCAGCAGTTCCCCCAGGGTGAGGGAGCTGTTTTTT.

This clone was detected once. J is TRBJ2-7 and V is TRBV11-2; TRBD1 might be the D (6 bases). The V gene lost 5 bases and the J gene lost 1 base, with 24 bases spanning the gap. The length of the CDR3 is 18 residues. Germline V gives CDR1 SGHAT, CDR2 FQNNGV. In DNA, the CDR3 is TGTGCCAGCAGCGCGAACTCGGACAGTAGGCTCCTGTCCTACGAGCAGTACGTC. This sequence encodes CASSANSDSRLLSYEQYV.

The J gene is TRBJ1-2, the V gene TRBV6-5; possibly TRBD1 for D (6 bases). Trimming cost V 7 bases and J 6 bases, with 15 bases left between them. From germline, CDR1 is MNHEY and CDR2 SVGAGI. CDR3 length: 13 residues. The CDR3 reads CASILGWGHGYTF. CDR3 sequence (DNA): TGTGCCAGCATTCTAGGGTGGGGGCATGGCTACACCTTC.

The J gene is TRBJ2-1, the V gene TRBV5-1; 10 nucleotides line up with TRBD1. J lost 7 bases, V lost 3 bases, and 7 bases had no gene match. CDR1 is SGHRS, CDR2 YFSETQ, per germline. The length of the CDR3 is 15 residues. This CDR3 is CASSYRQGALNEQFF. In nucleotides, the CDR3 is TGCGCCAGCAGCTACCGACAGGGGGCTCTTAATGAGCAGTTCTTC.

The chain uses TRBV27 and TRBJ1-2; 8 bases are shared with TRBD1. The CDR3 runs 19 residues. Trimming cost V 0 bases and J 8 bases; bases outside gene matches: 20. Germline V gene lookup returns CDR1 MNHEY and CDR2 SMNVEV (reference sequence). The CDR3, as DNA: TGTGCCAGCAGTTTATCCCCTTTAGTTCGGGCAGGGGGCTTGGGGGGCTACACCTTC. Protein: CASSLSPLVRAGGLGGYTF.

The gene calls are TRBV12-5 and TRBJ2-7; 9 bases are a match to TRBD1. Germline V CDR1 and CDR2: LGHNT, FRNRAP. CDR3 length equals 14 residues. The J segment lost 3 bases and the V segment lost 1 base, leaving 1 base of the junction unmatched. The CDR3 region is CASGLGTGDYEQYF. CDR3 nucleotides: TGTGCTAGTGGTTTGGGGACAGGGGACTACGAGCAGTACTTC.

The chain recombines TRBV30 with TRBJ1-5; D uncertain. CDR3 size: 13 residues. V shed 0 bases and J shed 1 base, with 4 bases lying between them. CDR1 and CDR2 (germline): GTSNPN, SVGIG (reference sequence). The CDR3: CAWSVESNQPQHF. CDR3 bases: TGTGCCTGGAGTGTCGAGAGCAATCAGCCCCAGCATTTT. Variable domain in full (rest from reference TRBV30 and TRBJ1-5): SQTIHQWPATLVQPVGSPLSLECTVEGTSNPNLYWYRQAAGRGLQLLFYSVGIGQISSEVPQNLSASRPQDRQFILSSKKLLLSDSGFYLCAWSVESNQPQHFGDGTRLSIL.

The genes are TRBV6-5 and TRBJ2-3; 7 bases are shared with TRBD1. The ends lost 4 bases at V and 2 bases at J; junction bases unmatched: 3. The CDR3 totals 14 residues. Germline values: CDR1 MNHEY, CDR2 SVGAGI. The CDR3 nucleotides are TGTGCCAGCAGTTTAGGGGGCCCCACAGATACGCAGTATTTT. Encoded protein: CASSLGGPTDTQYF.

CDR3 loop: CARQGAGANVLTF. CDR3 DNA: TGTGCCAGACAGGGCGCTGGGGCCAACGTCCTGACTTTC. The V call is TRBV7-2, the J call TRBJ2-6; TRBD1 is a possible D gene (6 bases). CDR3 size: 13 residues. Germline V gene sequence: CDR1 SGHTA, CDR2 FQGNSA. V was shortened by 9 bases and J by 2 bases, with 8 bases between the two germline ends.

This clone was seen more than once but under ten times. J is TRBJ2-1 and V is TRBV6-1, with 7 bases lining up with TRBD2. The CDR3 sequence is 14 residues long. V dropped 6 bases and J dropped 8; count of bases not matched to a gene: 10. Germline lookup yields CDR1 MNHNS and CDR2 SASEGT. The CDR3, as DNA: TGTGCCAGCAGCCACCCCATGGCGGGGGATGAGCAGTTCTTC. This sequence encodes CASSHPMAGDEQFF.

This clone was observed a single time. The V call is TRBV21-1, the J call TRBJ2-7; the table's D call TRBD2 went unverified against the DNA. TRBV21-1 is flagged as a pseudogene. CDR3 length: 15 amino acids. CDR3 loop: CASSKQGLAVYEQYV. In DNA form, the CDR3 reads TGTGCCAGCAGCAAACAAGGACTAGCGGTCTACGAGCAGTACGTC.

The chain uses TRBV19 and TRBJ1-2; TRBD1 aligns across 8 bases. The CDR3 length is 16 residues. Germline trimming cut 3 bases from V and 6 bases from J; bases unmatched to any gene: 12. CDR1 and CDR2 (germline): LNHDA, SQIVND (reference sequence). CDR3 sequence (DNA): TGTGCCAGTAGTATCCTGGGGCAGGGGGCCGGTAATGGCTACACCTTC. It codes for CASSILGQGAGNGYTF.

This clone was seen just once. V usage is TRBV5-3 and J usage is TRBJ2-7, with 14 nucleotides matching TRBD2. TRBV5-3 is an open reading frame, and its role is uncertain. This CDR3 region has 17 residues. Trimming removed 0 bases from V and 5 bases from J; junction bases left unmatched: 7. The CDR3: CARSLGGTSGSRHEQYV. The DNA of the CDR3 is TGTGCCAGAAGCTTGGGGGGGACTAGCGGGAGTCGGCACGAGCAGTACGTC.

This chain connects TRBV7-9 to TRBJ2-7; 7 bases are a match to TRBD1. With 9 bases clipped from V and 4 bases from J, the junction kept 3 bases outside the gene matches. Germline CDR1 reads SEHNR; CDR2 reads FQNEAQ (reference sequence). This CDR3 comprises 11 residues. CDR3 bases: TGTGCCAGTATACAGGGGTACGAGCAGTACTTC. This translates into CASIQGYEQYF.

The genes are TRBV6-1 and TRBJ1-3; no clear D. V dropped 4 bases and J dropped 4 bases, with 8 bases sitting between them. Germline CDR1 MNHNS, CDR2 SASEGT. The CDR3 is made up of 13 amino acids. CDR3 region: CASSVGRGNTIYF. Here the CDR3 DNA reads TGTGCCAGCAGTGTAGGGAGGGGAAACACCATATATTTT.

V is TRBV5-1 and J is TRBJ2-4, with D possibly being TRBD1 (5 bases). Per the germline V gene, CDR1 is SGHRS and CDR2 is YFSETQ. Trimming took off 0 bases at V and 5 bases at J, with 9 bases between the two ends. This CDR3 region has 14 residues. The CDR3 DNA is TGCGCCAGCAGCTTGGGGGGCAGCCAAAACATTCAGTACTTC. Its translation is CASSLGGSQNIQYF.

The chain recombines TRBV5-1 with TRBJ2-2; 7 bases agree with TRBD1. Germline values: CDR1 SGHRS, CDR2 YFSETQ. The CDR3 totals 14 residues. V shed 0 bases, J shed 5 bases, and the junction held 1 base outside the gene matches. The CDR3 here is CASSLATGTGELFF. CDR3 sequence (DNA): TGCGCCAGCAGCTTGGCGACAGGGACCGGGGAGCTGTTTTTT. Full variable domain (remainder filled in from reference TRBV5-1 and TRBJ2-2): KAGVTQTPRYLIKTRGQQVTLSCSPISGHRSVSWYQQTPGQGLQFLFEYFSETQRNKGNFPGRFSGRQFSNSRSEMNVSTLELGDSALYLCASSLATGTGELFFGEGSRLTVL.

For the CDR3, the DNA is TGTGCCAGCAGTGGGCAGGACTACAATGAGCAGTTCTTC. Translation gives CASSGQDYNEQFF. The chain is built from TRBV6-1 and TRBJ2-1, with D hard to call. Germline values: CDR1 MNHNS, CDR2 SASEGT. Trimming stripped 4 bases from V and 3 bases from J, with 7 bases between. This CDR3 region has 13 residues.